The rows below give T cell receptor beta chains drawn from one sample of a study of radiotherapy plus CTLA-4 blockade in lung cancer. TCRdb's copy holds only in-frame clones and misses some; the assay was immunoSEQ multiplex PCR. This sample yields tens of thousands of clones, of which approximately 76% are seen a single time; just under 8.5% belongs to the top ten. This specimen consisted of peripheral blood, obtained from a patient treated with radiotherapy plus ipilimumab. Receptors were obtained from a human donor with non-small cell lung cancer who had stable disease on radiotherapy plus ipilimumab. The CDR3 runs from the conserved cysteine through the conserved F or W. The D gene is left open where the match is weak. The size field is filled for only some rows; it gives once, few, many or a size class.

v_call	d_call	j_call	clone_size	cdr3_nt	cdr3_aa
TRBV7-8	TRBD1	TRBJ1-2	-	TGTGCCAGCAGCCCGACAGGGAACTATGGCTACACCTTC	CASSPTGNYGYTF
TRBV11-2	TRBD2	TRBJ2-2	-	TGTGCCAGCAGCCCACGGACTAGCGCCGGGGAGCTGTTTTTT	CASSPRTSAGELFF
TRBV6-1	-	TRBJ1-6	-	TGTGCCAGCAGTGAAGCCAGCGCCAAGTATAATTCACCCCTCCACTTT	CASSEASAKYNSPLHF
TRBV5-1	-	TRBJ2-5	-	TGCGCCAGCAGCTTGGACGGGTTGGGAGAGACCCAGTACTTC	CASSLDGLGETQYF
TRBV9	-	TRBJ2-3	-	TGTGCCAGCAGCCTAGGGTGGGGGGGCACAGATACGCAGTATTTT	CASSLGWGGTDTQYF
TRBV5-1	TRBD2	TRBJ2-3	-	TGCGCCAGCAGCCCCGCCGGGGGGGCCACGGGAGATACGCAGTATTTT	CASSPAGGATGDTQYF
TRBV11-3	-	TRBJ1-1	-	TGTGCCAGCAGCTGGAACTTGAACACTGAAGCTTTCTTT	CASSWNLNTEAFF
TRBV19	-	TRBJ1-1	-	TGTGCCAGTAGTCGGGGCTCGTACACTGAAGCTTTCTTT	CASSRGSYTEAFF
TRBV21-1	-	TRBJ2-7	-	TGTGCCAGCAGCAACAGTTACGAGCAGTACTTC	CASSNSYEQYF
TRBV9	-	TRBJ1-6	-	TGTGCCAGCAGCGACACCGACATTAATTCACCCCTCCACTTT	CASSDTDINSPLHF
TRBV18	-	TRBJ1-3	few	TGTGCCAGCCGTGACTCCGGCTCTGGAAACACCATATATTTT	CASRDSGSGNTIYF
TRBV10-2	-	TRBJ2-5	-	TGCGCCAGCAGTGAGGACACGCAAGAGACCCAGTACTTC	CASSEDTQETQYF
TRBV19	-	TRBJ2-7	few	TGTGCCAGTAGTCCGGCCTCCTACGAGCAGTACTTC	CASSPASYEQYF
TRBV7-3	-	TRBJ2-2	-	TGTGCCAGCAGCCGGGCCCAGCAACGTACCGGGGAGCTGTTTTTT	CASSRAQQRTGELFF
TRBV28	TRBD1	TRBJ2-4	once	TGTGCCAGCAGTTCCGACAGGGGGAAGGTTGGAAACATTCAGTACTTC	CASSSDRGKVGNIQYF
TRBV28	-	TRBJ1-3	-	TGTGCCAGCAGGCTCCCGACAGGAAGCCCCACCATATATTTT	CASRLPTGSPTIYF
TRBV5-6	-	TRBJ1-4	-	TGTGCCAGCAGCTTGTGGGTATCTAATGAAAAACTGTTTTTT	CASSLWVSNEKLFF
TRBV5-6	-	TRBJ1-1	-	TGTGCCAGCAGCTTGGCAGCAGGGACAGCTTTCTTT	CASSLAAGTAFF
TRBV5-4	TRBD1	TRBJ1-2	-	TGTGCCAGCAGCCCGGGACAGCGCTATGGCTACACCTTC	CASSPGQRYGYTF
TRBV11-2	-	TRBJ1-4	-	TGTGCCAGCAGCTTAGGCCCGGCAACTAATGAAAAACTGTTTTTT	CASSLGPATNEKLFF
TRBV5-4	-	TRBJ2-5	-	TGTGCCAGCAGCCCCCTAGAACTCCAAGAGACCCAGTACTTC	CASSPLELQETQYF
TRBV9	-	TRBJ1-1	-	TGTGCCAGCAGTTCAGGGGTGGGGAACACTGAAGCTTTCTTT	CASSSGVGNTEAFF
TRBV28	-	TRBJ2-5	once	TGTGCCAGCAGTTTAGGAGGGCAGCACCAAGAGACCCAGTACTTC	CASSLGGQHQETQYF
TRBV10-3	-	TRBJ1-1	-	TGTGCCATCAGTGAGTCGGGGATCCCTCGGGAGGAAGCTTTCTTT	CAISESGIPREEAFF
TRBV28	TRBD2	TRBJ2-1	once	TGTGCCAGCAAAGGCGGGGGTCTCTCCTACAATGAGCAGTTCTTC	CASKGGGLSYNEQFF
TRBV7-8	-	TRBJ1-1	-	TGTGCCAGCAGCTCGGTAACATTTATGAACACTGAAGCTTTCTTT	CASSSVTFMNTEAFF
TRBV5-5	TRBD1	TRBJ2-7	-	TGTGCCAGCAGCTTGCAGCCCCGGGACAGGTCAAACTACGAGCAGTACTTC	CASSLQPRDRSNYEQYF
TRBV6-6	-	TRBJ2-6	-	TGTGCCAGCAGTTACTCGGCCCAGGGATCTTCCAACGTCCTGACTTTC	CASSYSAQGSSNVLTF
TRBV5-1	-	TRBJ1-5	few	TGCGCCAGCAGCTGGGGGGCTGGGGGCAATCAGCCCCAGCATTTT	CASSWGAGGNQPQHF
TRBV15	-	TRBJ1-3	few	TGTGCCACCAGCAGGGAGGTGGGGGCGGCTACTGGAAACACCATATATTTT	CATSREVGAATGNTIYF
TRBV5-1	-	TRBJ1-2	-	TGCGCCAGCAGCTTGGCCGGCTTTATCTATGGCTACACCTTC	CASSLAGFIYGYTF
TRBV5-4	-	TRBJ2-5	few	TGTGCCAGCAGCATGCCCGAGCGGGCTGAGACCCAGTACTTC	CASSMPERAETQYF
TRBV2	-	TRBJ2-5	-	TGTGCCAGCAGCCAGGGTCGGGAGACCCAGTACTTC	CASSQGRETQYF
TRBV4-1	-	TRBJ1-5	-	TGCGCCAGCAGCCAAGCCTCTGATGGGGGCCAGCCCCAGCATTTT	CASSQASDGGQPQHF
TRBV9	TRBD2	TRBJ2-5	-	TGTGCCAGCAGCGCCGGGACTAGCGGGGGGATGGCCCAGTACTTC	CASSAGTSGGMAQYF
TRBV6-1	-	TRBJ1-1	-	TGTGCCAGCGGGGTCAGGGGATCGACTGAAGCTTTCTTT	CASGVRGSTEAFF
TRBV18	TRBD1	TRBJ1-2	-	TGTGCCAGCTCACCGACAGGGTCGACCTATGGCTACACCTTC	CASSPTGSTYGYTF
TRBV7-9	-	TRBJ1-3	-	TGTGCCAGCAGCTTAGGTCAGGGTACTGGAAACACCATATATTTT	CASSLGQGTGNTIYF
TRBV19	-	TRBJ1-4	few	TGTGCCAGTAGTATTGGGGGAGGCACTAATGAAAAACTGTTTTTT	CASSIGGGTNEKLFF
TRBV6-5	TRBD1	TRBJ1-2	once	TGTGCCAGCAGAACGCGGGACAGGGGCGGCTATGGCTACACCTTC	CASRTRDRGGYGYTF
TRBV5-5	-	TRBJ1-3	-	TGTGCCAGCAGCTCAACCCCAGGGAGCGGCTCTGGAAACACCATATATTTT	CASSSTPGSGSGNTIYF
TRBV30	-	TRBJ1-5	-	TGTGCCTGGAGCCTTATCCCCAGGAACCCGGTGGGCAATCAGCCCCAGCATTTT	CAWSLIPRNPVGNQPQHF
TRBV29-1	-	TRBJ1-1	-	TGCAGCGTTGACCCGGCCGGTTGGGACACTGAAGCTTTCTTT	CSVDPAGWDTEAFF
TRBV10-1	-	TRBJ2-3	-	TGCGCCAGCAGTGGGGGCGCAGATACGCAGTATTTT	CASSGGADTQYF
TRBV29-1	TRBD1	TRBJ1-5	large	TGCAGCGTCGGGGGACAGGGGGAAAGGGATCAGCCCCAGCATTTT	CSVGGQGERDQPQHF
TRBV14	-	TRBJ1-2	-	TGTGCCAGCAGCCACCGGCAAGCTAACTATGGCTACACCTTC	CASSHRQANYGYTF
TRBV6-1	TRBD1	TRBJ1-1	-	TGTGCCAGCAGTGAAGTCCTAGGGGGCGATTTCACTGAAGCTTTCTTT	CASSEVLGGDFTEAFF
TRBV5-8	TRBD2	TRBJ2-2	-	TGTGCCAGCAGCCTGAGGCTAGCGGGGACGAACACCGGGGAGCTGTTTTTT	CASSLRLAGTNTGELFF
TRBV11-2	-	TRBJ2-1	-	TGTGCCAGCAGCTTATACGATGAGCAGTTCTTC	CASSLYDEQFF
TRBV18	-	TRBJ1-1	few	TGTGCCAGCTCACCCTCCTTGTCAGGGATCCACACTGAAGCTTTCTTT	CASSPSLSGIHTEAFF
TRBV4-2	-	TRBJ1-1	-	TGTGCCAGCGGACCCCCTTACCTAATGAACACTGAAGCTTTCTTT	CASGPPYLMNTEAFF
TRBV9	-	TRBJ2-7	-	TGTGCCAGCAGCGCGACAGGTGCGCGGGGGGAGCAGTACTTC	CASSATGARGEQYF
TRBV6-5	-	TRBJ1-3	-	TGTGCCAGCAGTTACTCTGGAAACACCATATATTTT	CASSYSGNTIYF
TRBV11-2	TRBD1	TRBJ1-1	-	TGTGCCAGCAGCACACAGGGGTGGGCTGAAGCTTTCTTT	CASSTQGWAEAFF
TRBV29-1	TRBD1	TRBJ1-2	once	TGCAGCGTTGCCTGGACAGGGGGCGGCTACACCTTC	CSVAWTGGGYTF
TRBV7-3	TRBD1	TRBJ1-2	few	TGTGCCAGCAGCCCAGGCCAGGGACAGGGCTACACCTTC	CASSPGQGQGYTF
TRBV5-4	-	TRBJ1-1	-	TGTGCCAGCAGCTTGGGCACTGAAGCTTTCTTT	CASSLGTEAFF
TRBV25-1	-	TRBJ1-3	-	TGTGCCAGCAGTGGCGCGTTCGGGACACCGACTTCTGGAAACACCATATATTTT	CASSGAFGTPTSGNTIYF
TRBV29-1	-	TRBJ1-1	-	TGCAGCGTTGATTATAGGGGAGACACTGAAGCTTTCTTT	CSVDYRGDTEAFF
TRBV6-5	TRBD2	TRBJ2-5	-	TGTGCCAGCACGGGACTAGCGGGGGAGACCCAGTACTTC	CASTGLAGETQYF